Each of the 13 T cell receptor beta chains below was sequenced from the same sample in a study of CD8 T cells in ankylosing spondylitis. In TCRdb, the 5' RACE reads were re-called with MiXCR into one record per CDR3 protein. In the table there are around 250,000 distinct CDR3 sequences, roughly 32% of which are singletons. Sequencing was performed on blood, either unsorted or a sorted T cell fraction (not recorded which). These receptors were obtained from a male donor with ankylosing spondylitis or in good health (not recorded which).

The V call is TRBV5-5, the J call TRBJ2-6; the D gene is possibly TRBD2 (5 bases). This CDR3 contains 16 residues. The germline gives CDR1 SGHKS, CDR2 YYEKEE (reference sequence). Trimming took 5 bases from V and 0 from J, leaving 12 bases between them. The CDR3 reads CASRLGILSGANVLTF. For the CDR3, the DNA is TGTGCCAGCAGACTCGGGATCCTCTCTGGGGCCAACGTCCTGACTTTC.

The rearrangement uses TRBV29-1 and TRBJ2-3, with 7 bases aligning to TRBD2. The V gene end was trimmed by 4 bases and the J gene end by 4 bases; junction bases not matched to a gene: 5. CDR3 length: 13 residues. Germline-derived CDR1 and CDR2 are SQVTM and ANQGSEA. The CDR3 spells CSVVEGRADTQYF. CDR3 in DNA: TGCAGCGTTGTTGAAGGGAGGGCAGATACGCAGTATTTT.

The chain has TRBV10-3 and TRBJ2-7, with 8 bases identical to TRBD1. The V segment lost 2 bases and the J segment 4 bases; nucleotides outside the gene matches: 7. Germline V gene data show CDR1 as ENHRY and CDR2 as SYGVKD. CDR3 length equals 15 residues. CDR3 DNA sequence: TGTGCCATCAGTGAGAAGGGGACAGGTTCATACGAGCAGTACTTC. Protein: CAISEKGTGSYEQYF.

The chain couples TRBV20-1 to TRBJ2-1, with unresolved D. V was trimmed by 8 bases and J by 0 bases, leaving 11 bases between them. Germline V CDR1 and CDR2: DFQATT, SNEGSKA (reference sequence). CDR3 length equals 13 residues. The CDR3 protein is CSPNKYSYNEQFF. In DNA, the CDR3 is TGCAGTCCTAACAAGTACTCCTACAATGAGCAGTTCTTC.

The genes are TRBV10-2 and TRBJ2-3, with D perhaps being TRBD1 or TRBD2 (6 bases each). The CDR3 extends over 16 amino acids. V was shortened by 0 bases and J by 0 bases, with 10 bases between the two germline ends. Germline V gene lookup returns CDR1 WSHSY and CDR2 SAAADI. DNA of the CDR3: TGCGCCAGCAGTGAGTCAGGGGGACTGAGCACAGATACGCAGTATTTT. Protein sequence: CASSESGGLSTDTQYF.

The chain combines TRBV7-9 with TRBJ2-3, with D possibly TRBD1 on 5 matching bases. Germline CDR1 is SEHNR and CDR2 is FQNEAQ (reference sequence). The CDR3 consists of 15 residues. V dropped 6 bases and J dropped 0 bases, with 13 bases sitting between them. The CDR3 loop reads CASRPDRPSTDTQYF. The CDR3 DNA reads as TGTGCCAGCAGACCCGACAGACCTAGCACAGATACGCAGTATTTT.

In DNA, the CDR3 is TGTGCCAGCAGCTCTGGGACCTCCTTTCCCCCCAATGAGCAGTTCTTC. It translates to CASSSGTSFPPNEQFF. The chain recombines TRBV7-9 with TRBJ2-1; tentatively, D is TRBD1 or TRBD2 (5 bases each). The CDR3 runs 16 residues. V shed 4 bases and J shed 6 bases, with 19 bases lying between them. CDR1 is SEHNR, CDR2 FQNEAQ, per germline (reference sequence).

This chain uses TRBV12-3 or TRBV12-4 with TRBJ2-2, with TRBD2 as a possible D gene (6 bases). The CDR3 has 13 amino acids. V was clipped by 3 bases and J by 9 bases, with 11 bases between them. The CDR3 DNA follows: TGTGCCAGCAGTTTTGGGGGGTTCAGGGAGCTGTTTTTT. Amino acid sequence: CASSFGGFRELFF.

The rearrangement links TRBV12-3 or TRBV12-4 to TRBJ2-2, with 9 bases matching TRBD1. This CDR3 is 16 amino acids long. Trimming at V came to 1 base and at J to 3 bases, leaving 3 bases not matched to a gene. The CDR3 sequence: CASSLVGTGYTGELFF. The CDR3 coding sequence is TGTGCCAGCAGTTTAGTGGGGACAGGGTACACCGGGGAGCTGTTTTTT.

This clonotype showed up many times. This rearrangement joins TRBV6-5 to TRBJ2-7; D is unresolved. Trimming cost V 4 bases and J 5 bases, with 15 bases left between them. Germline assignment: CDR1 MNHEY and CDR2 SVGAGI. This CDR3 has 14 residues. CDR3 coding DNA: TGTGCCAGCAGTTTCCGCTTTGGGCTGAACGAGCAGTACTTC. It yields the protein CASSFRFGLNEQYF.

This rearrangement joins TRBV20-1 to TRBJ1-1, with D perhaps TRBD1 (5 bases). V was pared by 7 bases and J by 4 bases, with 13 bases between. Germline values: CDR1 DFQATT, CDR2 SNEGSKA (reference sequence). The CDR3 runs 12 residues. CDR3 residues: CSVGGAGTEAFF. CDR3 bases: TGCAGTGTAGGCGGGGCGGGCACTGAAGCTTTCTTT.

V gene TRBV10-3 combines with J gene TRBJ2-3; D may match TRBD1 or TRBD2 (5 bases each). Germline V lookup: CDR1 ENHRY, CDR2 SYGVKD. The CDR3 runs 17 residues. V was shortened by 2 bases and J by 1 base, with 16 bases between the two germline ends. The CDR3, as DNA: TGTGCCATCAGTGAGCCCGGGGCATTGGGAGGCACAGATACGCAGTATTTT. Translating it yields CAISEPGALGGTDTQYF.

This clonotype appeared once. The chain links TRBV5-6 to TRBJ2-1; the match to TRBD2 covers 16 bases. Trimming took 4 bases from V and 8 from J; bases not matched to a gene: 6. The germline V gene has CDR1 SGHDT and CDR2 YYEEEE. The CDR3 consists of 16 residues. Written as DNA, the CDR3 is TGTGCCAGCAGCCCCTCGGGACTAGCGGGGGGGCATGAGCAGTTCTTC. It codes for CASSPSGLAGGHEQFF.